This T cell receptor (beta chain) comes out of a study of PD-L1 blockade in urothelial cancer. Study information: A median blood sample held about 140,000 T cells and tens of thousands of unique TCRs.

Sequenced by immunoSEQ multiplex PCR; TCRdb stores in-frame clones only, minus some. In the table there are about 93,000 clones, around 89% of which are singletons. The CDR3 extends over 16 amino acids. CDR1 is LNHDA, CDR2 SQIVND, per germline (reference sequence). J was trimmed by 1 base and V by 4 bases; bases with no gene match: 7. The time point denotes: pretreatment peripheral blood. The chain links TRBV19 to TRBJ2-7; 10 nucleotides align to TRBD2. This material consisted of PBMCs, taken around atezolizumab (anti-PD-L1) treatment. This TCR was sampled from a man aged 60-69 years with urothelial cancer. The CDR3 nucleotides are TGTGCCAGTAGTAGATCAACTAGCGGGATTTCCTACGAGCAGTACTTC. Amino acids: CASSRSTSGISYEQYF.